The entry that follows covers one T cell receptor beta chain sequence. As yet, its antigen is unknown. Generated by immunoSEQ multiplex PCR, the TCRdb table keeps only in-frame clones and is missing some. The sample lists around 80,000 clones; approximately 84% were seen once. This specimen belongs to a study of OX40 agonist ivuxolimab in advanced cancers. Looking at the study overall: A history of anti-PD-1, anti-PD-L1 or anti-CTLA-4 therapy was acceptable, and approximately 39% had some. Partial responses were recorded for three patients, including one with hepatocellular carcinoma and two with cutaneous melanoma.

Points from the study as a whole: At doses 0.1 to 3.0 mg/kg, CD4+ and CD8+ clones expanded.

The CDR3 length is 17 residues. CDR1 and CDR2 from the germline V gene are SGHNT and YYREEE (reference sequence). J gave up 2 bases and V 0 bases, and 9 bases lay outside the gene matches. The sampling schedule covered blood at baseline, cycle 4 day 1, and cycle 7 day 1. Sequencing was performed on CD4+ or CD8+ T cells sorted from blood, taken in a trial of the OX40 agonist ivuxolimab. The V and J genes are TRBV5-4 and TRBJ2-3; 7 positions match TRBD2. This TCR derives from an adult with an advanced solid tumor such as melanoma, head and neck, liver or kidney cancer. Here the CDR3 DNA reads TGTGCCAGCAGCTTGGTCCGAGCTAGCGGTTACACAGATACGCAGTATTTT. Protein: CASSLVRASGYTDTQYF.